In this sample, the clone carrying this T cell receptor (beta chain) turned up a few times. The source of the sample is a study of blood T cell repertoires in COVID-19. Study context: The study drew acute and convalescent COVID-19 samples from the United States, Italy and Spain. Sample material is recorded as cDNA or gDNA derived from T cells, B-cell-depleted T cells, or PBMCs.

Source study methods: The authors estimated nucleated cell counts from reference gene primer amplification. Using immunoSEQ multiplex PCR, the repertoire was profiled, and TCRdb retains in-frame clones only, with some absent. That table is the source of V, J and clone size, and D and trimming were worked out from the DNA. In the table there are roughly 100,000 clones, approximately 84% of which are singletons. This sequence originates from a human donor in a cohort sampled during active COVID-19. Material for sequencing was peripheral blood.

The CDR3: CASSLRTGGGYSNQPQHF. CDR3 nucleotide sequence: TGTGCCAGCAGCCTCCGGACAGGGGGGGGTTATAGCAATCAGCCCCAGCATTTT. The genes are TRBV7-7 and TRBJ1-5; 10 nucleotides line up with TRBD1. Germline loops: CDR1 SSHAT, CDR2 FNYEAQ (reference sequence). CDR3 length: 18 amino acids. V lost 5 bases to trimming and J lost 0 bases; unmatched junction nucleotides: 10. The entire variable domain, with the rest obtained from reference TRBV7-7 and TRBJ1-5, is as follows: GAGVSQSPRYKVTKRGQDVTLRCDPISSHATLYWYQQALGQGPEFLTYFNYEAQPDKSGLPSDRFSAERPEGSISTLTIQRTEQRDSAMYRCASSLRTGGGYSNQPQHFGDGTRLSIL.